A single sample gave rise to the 10 T cell receptor beta chains below, sequenced in a study of blood T cell repertoires in COVID-19. Repertoires were generated with immunoSEQ multiplex PCR, while TCRdb's copy carries only in-frame clones and drops some. In the table there are about 200,000 clones, roughly nine tenths of which are singletons. Source material: PBMCs or T cells enriched from blood (not recorded which). These receptor sequences come from a woman between 40 and 55 years old with acute COVID-19.

The J gene is TRBJ2-4, the V gene TRBV6-1; a weak D match, TRBD1 (6 bases). Germline CDR1 is MNHNS and CDR2 is SASEGT. This CDR3 has 17 amino acids. V was shortened by 4 bases and J by 7 bases, with 23 bases between the two germline ends. Here the CDR3 DNA reads TGTGCCAGCAGTGGACGCGATCGAAGACAGGTTGGGAACATTCAGTACTTC. It specifies CASSGRDRRQVGNIQYF.

This CDR3 reads CAWSPSEGRGQPQHF. CDR3 nucleotide sequence: TGTGCCTGGAGTCCATCGGAAGGGAGGGGTCAGCCCCAGCATTTT. This chain links TRBV30 with TRBJ1-5; D is possibly TRBD1 (5 bases). Trimming removed 2 bases at V and 6 bases at J, with 17 bases between. CDR1 and CDR2 (germline): GTSNPN, SVGIG (reference sequence). The CDR3 loop spans 15 amino acids.

This chain links TRBV5-6 with TRBJ2-7; maybe TRBD2 (5 bases). This CDR3 contains 12 residues. The germline V gene has CDR1 SGHDT and CDR2 YYEEEE. The germline V and J ends were trimmed by 0 bases and 6 bases, with 7 bases remaining between them. The CDR3, as DNA: TGTGCCAGCAGCTTGGCGGGGTTCGAGCAGTACTTC. Translating gives CASSLAGFEQYF.

This rearrangement joins TRBV5-4 to TRBJ2-1, with 9 positions matching TRBD2. With V trimmed by 4 bases and J by 1 base, 9 bases remained unmatched. Germline loops: CDR1 SGHNT, CDR2 YYREEE (reference sequence). The CDR3 length is 17 residues. The CDR3 nucleotides are TGTGCCAGCAGCCCCGATATAGCGGGAGTGTCCTACAATGAGCAGTTCTTC. It translates to CASSPDIAGVSYNEQFF.

Only one count was recorded for this clone. This sequence joins TRBV7-2 and TRBJ2-7; 8 bases line up with TRBD2. The CDR3 is 16 amino acids. J gave up 4 bases and V 0 bases, and 8 bases lay outside the gene matches. Germline CDR1 and CDR2: SGHTA and FQGNSA. As DNA, the CDR3 is TGTGCCAGCAGCTTAGCGAGGCTAGCGGGCGCGTACGAGCAGTACTTC. This codes for CASSLARLAGAYEQYF.

V is TRBV19 and J is TRBJ1-5; 9 bases are a match to TRBD1. The germline V gene has CDR1 LNHDA and CDR2 SQIVND (reference sequence). CDR3 length: 13 amino acids. The ends lost 4 bases at V and 7 bases at J; junction bases unmatched: 2. CDR3 sequence (DNA): TGTGCCAGTAGTACCACAGGGGGCCAGCCCCAGCATTTT. Translated, it gives CASSTTGGQPQHF.

The gene calls are TRBV4-2 and TRBJ2-5, with 7 bases lining up with TRBD1. With V trimmed by 5 bases and J by 2 bases, 5 bases remained unmatched. Germline V CDR1 and CDR2: LGHNA, YNFKEQ. CDR3 size: 14 residues. CDR3 region: CASSTGQRQETQYF. CDR3 in DNA: TGTGCCAGCAGCACGGGACAGCGGCAAGAGACCCAGTACTTC.

CDR3 bases: TGTGCCAGCAGTGCGGGGGCGAGCTCCTACGAGCAGTACTTC. Protein product: CASSAGASSYEQYF. V and J are TRBV27 and TRBJ2-7; tentatively, D is TRBD2 (7 bases). V shed 5 bases and J shed 0 bases, with 11 bases lying between them. Germline V gene sequence: CDR1 MNHEY, CDR2 SMNVEV (reference sequence). This CDR3 region has 14 residues.

The rearrangement uses TRBV28 and TRBJ2-1, with TRBD1 as a possible D gene (6 bases). Germline V gene data show CDR1 as MDHEN and CDR2 as SYDVKM. The CDR3 length is 15 residues. The V end lost 4 bases, the J end lost 5 bases, and 15 bases lay between the germline ends. This CDR3 reads CASSWPWDKDNEQFF. The CDR3 DNA follows: TGTGCCAGCAGTTGGCCGTGGGACAAAGACAATGAGCAGTTCTTC.

The rearrangement uses TRBV5-1 and TRBJ2-2; TRBD2 matches at 7 bases. Losses at the gene ends were 0 bases for V and 4 bases for J; bases not matched to a gene: 3. Germline CDR1 reads SGHRS; CDR2 reads YFSETQ. The CDR3 is made up of 15 amino acids. The CDR3, as DNA: TGCGCCAGCAGCTTGGCACTAGCGCCCACCGGGGAGCTGTTTTTT. The encoded protein is CASSLALAPTGELFF.